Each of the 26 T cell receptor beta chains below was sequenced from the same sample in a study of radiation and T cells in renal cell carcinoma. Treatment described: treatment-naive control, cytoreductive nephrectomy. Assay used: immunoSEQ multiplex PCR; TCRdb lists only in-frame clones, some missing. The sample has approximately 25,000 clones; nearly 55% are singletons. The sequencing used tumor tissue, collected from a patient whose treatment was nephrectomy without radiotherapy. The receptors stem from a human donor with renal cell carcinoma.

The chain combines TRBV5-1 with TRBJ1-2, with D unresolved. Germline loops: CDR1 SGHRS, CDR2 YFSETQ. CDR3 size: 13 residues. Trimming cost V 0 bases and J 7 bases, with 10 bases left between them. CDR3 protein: CASSLGIPAGYTF. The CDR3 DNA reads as TGCGCCAGCAGCTTGGGCATACCGGCTGGCTACACCTTC.

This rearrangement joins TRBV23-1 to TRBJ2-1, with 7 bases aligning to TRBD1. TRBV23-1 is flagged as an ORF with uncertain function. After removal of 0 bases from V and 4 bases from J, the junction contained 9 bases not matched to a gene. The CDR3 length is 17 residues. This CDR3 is CASSQSHLQGRYNEQFF. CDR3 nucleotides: TGCGCCAGCAGTCAATCACATCTACAGGGGCGGTACAATGAGCAGTTCTTC.

CDR3 protein: CASSQETPRTSGFNEQFF. Here the CDR3 DNA reads TGCGCCAGCAGCCAAGAGACGCCTAGGACTAGCGGATTCAATGAGCAGTTCTTC. V is TRBV4-3 and J is TRBJ2-1; 10 bases are shared with TRBD2. With 0 bases clipped from V and 6 bases from J, the junction kept 11 bases outside the gene matches. Germline V gene sequence: CDR1 LGHNA, CDR2 YSLEER. This CDR3 has 18 amino acids.

In DNA form, the CDR3 reads TGTGCCAGTAGTATTATGGCCCCTAGCGGGGGAACCTTCGGGGAGACCCAGTACTTC. Its translation is CASSIMAPSGGTFGETQYF. This sequence joins TRBV19 and TRBJ2-5, with 10 bases matching TRBD2. The CDR3 sequence is 19 residues long. J lost 5 bases, V lost 3 bases, and 18 bases had no gene match. Germline V CDR1 and CDR2: LNHDA, SQIVND (reference sequence).

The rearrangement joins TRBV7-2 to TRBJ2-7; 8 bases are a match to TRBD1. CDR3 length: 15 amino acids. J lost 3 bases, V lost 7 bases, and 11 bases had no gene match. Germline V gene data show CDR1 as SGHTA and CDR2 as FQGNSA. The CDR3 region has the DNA TGTGCCAGCACCCAGGGGCACACAGGGGGCTACGAGCAGTACTTC. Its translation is CASTQGHTGGYEQYF.

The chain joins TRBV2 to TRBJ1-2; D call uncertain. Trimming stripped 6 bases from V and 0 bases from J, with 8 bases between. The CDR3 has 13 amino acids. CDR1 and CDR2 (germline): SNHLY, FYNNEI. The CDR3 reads CASRGRANYGYTF. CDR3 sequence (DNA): TGTGCCAGCAGGGGTCGGGCTAACTATGGCTACACCTTC. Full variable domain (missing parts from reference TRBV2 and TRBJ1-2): EPEVTQTPSHQVTQMGQEVILRCVPISNHLYFYWYRQILGQKVEFLVSFYNNEISEKSEIFDDQFSVERPDGSNFTLKIRSTKLEDSAMYFCASRGRANYGYTFGSGTRLTVV.

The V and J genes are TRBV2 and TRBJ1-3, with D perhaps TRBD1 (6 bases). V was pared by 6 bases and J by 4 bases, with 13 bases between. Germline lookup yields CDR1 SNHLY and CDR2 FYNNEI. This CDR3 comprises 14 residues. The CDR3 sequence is CASRRGAGGNTIYF. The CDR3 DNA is TGTGCCAGCAGGAGGGGGGCCGGGGGAAACACCATATATTTT. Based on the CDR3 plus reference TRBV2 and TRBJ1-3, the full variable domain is EPEVTQTPSHQVTQMGQEVILRCVPISNHLYFYWYRQILGQKVEFLVSFYNNEISEKSEIFDDQFSVERPDGSNFTLKIRSTKLEDSAMYFCASRRGAGGNTIYFGEGSWLTVV.

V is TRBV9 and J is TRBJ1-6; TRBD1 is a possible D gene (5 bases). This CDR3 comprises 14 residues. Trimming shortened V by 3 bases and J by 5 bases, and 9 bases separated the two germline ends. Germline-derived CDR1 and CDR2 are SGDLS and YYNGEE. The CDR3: CASSALTDNSPLHF. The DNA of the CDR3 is TGTGCCAGCAGCGCCCTGACAGATAATTCACCCCTCCACTTT.

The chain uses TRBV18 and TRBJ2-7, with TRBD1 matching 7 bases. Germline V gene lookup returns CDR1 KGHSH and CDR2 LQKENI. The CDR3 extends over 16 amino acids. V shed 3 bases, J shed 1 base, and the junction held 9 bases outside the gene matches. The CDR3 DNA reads TGTGCCAGCTCACCCCCCGGGACAGCTAGATCCTACGAGCAGTACTTC. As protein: CASSPPGTARSYEQYF.

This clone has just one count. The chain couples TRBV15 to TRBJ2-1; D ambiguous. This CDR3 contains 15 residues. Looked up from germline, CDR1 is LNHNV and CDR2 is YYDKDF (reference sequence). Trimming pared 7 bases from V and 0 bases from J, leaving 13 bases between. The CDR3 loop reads CATNPTTGSYNEQFF. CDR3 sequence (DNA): TGTGCCACCAACCCCACGACCGGCTCCTACAATGAGCAGTTCTTC. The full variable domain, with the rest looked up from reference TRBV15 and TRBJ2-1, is DAMVIQNPRYQVTQFGKPVTLSCSQTLNHNVMYWYQQKSSQAPKLLFHYYDKDFNNEADTPDNFQSRRPNTSFCFLDIRSPGLGDTAMYLCATNPTTGSYNEQFFGPGTRLTVL.

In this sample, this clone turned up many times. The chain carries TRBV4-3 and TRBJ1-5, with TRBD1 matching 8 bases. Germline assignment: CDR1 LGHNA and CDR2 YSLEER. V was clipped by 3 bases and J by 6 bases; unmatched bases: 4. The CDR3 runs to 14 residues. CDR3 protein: CASSQAGGGQPQHF. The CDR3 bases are TGCGCCAGCAGCCAGGCAGGGGGCGGTCAGCCCCAGCATTTT.

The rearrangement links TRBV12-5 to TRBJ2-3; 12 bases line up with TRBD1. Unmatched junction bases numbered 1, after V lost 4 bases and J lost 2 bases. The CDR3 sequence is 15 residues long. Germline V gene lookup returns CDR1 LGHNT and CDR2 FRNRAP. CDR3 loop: CASGSGQGATDTQYF. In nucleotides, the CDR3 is TGTGCTAGTGGTTCGGGACAGGGGGCCACAGATACGCAGTATTTT.

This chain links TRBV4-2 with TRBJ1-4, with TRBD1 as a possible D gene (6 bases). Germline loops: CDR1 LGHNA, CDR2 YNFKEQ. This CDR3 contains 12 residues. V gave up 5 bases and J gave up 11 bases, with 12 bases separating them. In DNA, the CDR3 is TGTGCCAGCAGCTTGGGAGGGGGGAAACTGTTTTTT. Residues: CASSLGGGKLFF.

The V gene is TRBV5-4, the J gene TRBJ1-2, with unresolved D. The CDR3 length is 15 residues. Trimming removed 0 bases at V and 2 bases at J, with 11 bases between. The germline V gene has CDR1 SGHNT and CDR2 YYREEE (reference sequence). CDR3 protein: CASSLDLNGNYGYTF. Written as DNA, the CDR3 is TGTGCCAGCAGCTTGGACCTTAACGGGAACTATGGCTACACCTTC.

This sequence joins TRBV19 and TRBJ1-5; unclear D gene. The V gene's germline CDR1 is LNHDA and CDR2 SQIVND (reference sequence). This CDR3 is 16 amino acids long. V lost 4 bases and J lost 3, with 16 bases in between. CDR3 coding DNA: TGTGCCAGTAGTAGTAGGCAGGAGAGGCCCAATCAGCCCCAGCATTTT. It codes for CASSSRQERPNQPQHF.

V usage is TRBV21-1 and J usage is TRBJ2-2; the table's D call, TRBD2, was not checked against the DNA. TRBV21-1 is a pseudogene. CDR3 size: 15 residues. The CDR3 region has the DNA TGTGCCAGCAGCAAAGAACGTGCGGACACCGGGGAGCTGTTTTTT. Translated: CASSKERADTGELFF.

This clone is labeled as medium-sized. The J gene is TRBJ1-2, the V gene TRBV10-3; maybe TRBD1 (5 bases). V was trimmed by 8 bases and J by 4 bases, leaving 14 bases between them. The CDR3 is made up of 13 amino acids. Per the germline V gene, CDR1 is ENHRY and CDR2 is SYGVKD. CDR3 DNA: TGTGCCATCCGGGACGGAAATATCTATGGCTACACCTTC. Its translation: CAIRDGNIYGYTF.

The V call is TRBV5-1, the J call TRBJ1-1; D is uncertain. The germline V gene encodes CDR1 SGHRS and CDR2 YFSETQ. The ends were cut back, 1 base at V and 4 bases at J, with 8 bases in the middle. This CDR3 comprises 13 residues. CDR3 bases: TGCGCCAGCAGCTTGTTTCAGAGCACTGAAGCTTTCTTT. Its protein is CASSLFQSTEAFF.

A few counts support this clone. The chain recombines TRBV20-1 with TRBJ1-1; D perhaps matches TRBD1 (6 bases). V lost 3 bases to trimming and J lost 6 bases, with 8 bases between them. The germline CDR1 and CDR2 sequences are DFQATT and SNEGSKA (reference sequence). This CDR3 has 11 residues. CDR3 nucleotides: TGCAGTGCTAGGCGGACAGCTGAAGCTTTCTTT. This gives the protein CSARRTAEAFF.

The CDR3 here is CASSSSRGSGKYEQYF. CDR3 nucleotide sequence: TGTGCCAGCAGCTCATCCCGTGGTAGCGGGAAATACGAGCAGTACTTC. The chain is built from TRBV9 and TRBJ2-7, with 8 bases identical to TRBD2. The CDR3 extends over 16 amino acids. Looked up from germline, CDR1 is SGDLS and CDR2 is YYNGEE. V was clipped by 4 bases and J by 4 bases; unmatched bases: 13.

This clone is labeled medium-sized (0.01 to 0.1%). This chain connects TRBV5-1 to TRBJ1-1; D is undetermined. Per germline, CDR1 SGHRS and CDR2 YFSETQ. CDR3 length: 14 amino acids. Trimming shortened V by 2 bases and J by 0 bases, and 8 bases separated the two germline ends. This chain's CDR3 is CASSFVGLNTEAFF. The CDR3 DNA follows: TGCGCCAGCAGCTTTGTGGGGTTGAACACTGAAGCTTTCTTT.

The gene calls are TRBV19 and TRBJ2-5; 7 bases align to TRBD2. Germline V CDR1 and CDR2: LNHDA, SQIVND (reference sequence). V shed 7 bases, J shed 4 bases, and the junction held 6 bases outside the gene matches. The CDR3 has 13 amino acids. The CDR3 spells CASTSSGGETQYF. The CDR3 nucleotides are TGTGCCAGTACTTCTTCGGGGGGAGAGACCCAGTACTTC.

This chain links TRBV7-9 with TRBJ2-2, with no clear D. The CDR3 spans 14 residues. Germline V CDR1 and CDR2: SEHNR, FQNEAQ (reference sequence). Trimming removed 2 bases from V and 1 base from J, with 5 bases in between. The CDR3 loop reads CASSLSGNTGELFF. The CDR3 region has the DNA TGTGCCAGCAGCTTATCGGGGAACACCGGGGAGCTGTTTTTT. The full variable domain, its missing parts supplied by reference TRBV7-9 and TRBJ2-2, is DTGVSQNPRHKITKRGQNVTFRCDPISEHNRLYWYRQTLGQGPEFLTYFQNEAQLEKSRLLSDRFSAERPKGSFSTLEIQRTEQGDSAMYLCASSLSGNTGELFFGEGSRLTVL.

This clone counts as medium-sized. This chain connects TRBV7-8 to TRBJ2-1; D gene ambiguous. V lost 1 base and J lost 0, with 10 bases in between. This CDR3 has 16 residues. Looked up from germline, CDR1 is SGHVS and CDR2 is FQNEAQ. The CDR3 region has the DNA TGTGCCAGCAGCTTAGGGTCTGGCGGCTCCTACAATGAGCAGTTCTTC. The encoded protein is CASSLGSGGSYNEQFF.

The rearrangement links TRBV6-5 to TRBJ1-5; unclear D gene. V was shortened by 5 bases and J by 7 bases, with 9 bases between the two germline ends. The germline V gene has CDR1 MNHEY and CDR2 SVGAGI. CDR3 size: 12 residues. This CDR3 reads CASSRPLQPQHF. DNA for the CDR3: TGTGCCAGCAGTAGACCATTACAGCCCCAGCATTTT.

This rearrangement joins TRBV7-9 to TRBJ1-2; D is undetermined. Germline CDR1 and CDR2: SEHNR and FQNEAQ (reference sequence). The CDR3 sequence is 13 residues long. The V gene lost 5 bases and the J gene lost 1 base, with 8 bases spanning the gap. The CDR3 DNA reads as TGTGCCAGCAGCCGTGACGTTAACTATGGCTACACCTTC. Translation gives CASSRDVNYGYTF.